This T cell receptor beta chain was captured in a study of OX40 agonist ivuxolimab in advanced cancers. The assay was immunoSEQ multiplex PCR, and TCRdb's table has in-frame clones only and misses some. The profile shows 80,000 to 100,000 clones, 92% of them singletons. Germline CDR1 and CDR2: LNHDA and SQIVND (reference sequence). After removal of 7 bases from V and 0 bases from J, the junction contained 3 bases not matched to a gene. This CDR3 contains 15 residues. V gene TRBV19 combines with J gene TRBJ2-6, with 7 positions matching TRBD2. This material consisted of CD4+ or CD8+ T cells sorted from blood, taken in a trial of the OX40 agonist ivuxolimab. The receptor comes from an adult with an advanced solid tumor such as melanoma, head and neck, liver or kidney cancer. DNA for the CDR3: TGTGCCAGTAAGACGGGAGGCTCTGGGGCCAACGTCCTGACTTTC. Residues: CASKTGGSGANVLTF.